This entry lists 16 T cell receptor beta chains sequenced from one sample in a study of cytomegalovirus exposure and HLA in healthy donors. The PCR was carried out with 60 Vbeta primers and 13 Jbeta primers. Profiled with immunoSEQ multiplex PCR; TCRdb holds only in-frame clones, not every one. The profile covers some 130,000 clones, with 55% to 75% appearing a single time and 1.6% taken by the ten largest. Material: PBMCs. Receptor source: a man younger than 45 in good health and CMV-seropositive.

The rearrangement joins TRBV11-2 to TRBJ2-7, with TRBD2 matching over 9 bases. Trimming took 5 bases from V and 2 from J; bases not matched to a gene: 10. This CDR3 comprises 16 residues. The V gene's germline CDR1 is SGHAT and CDR2 FQNNGV. This CDR3 reads CASSLQPTSGTYEQYF. The CDR3 DNA reads TGTGCCAGCAGCCTCCAGCCGACTAGCGGAACCTACGAGCAGTACTTC.

This clone has just a few counts. This chain joins TRBV6-1 and TRBJ2-3, with TRBD1 as a possible D gene (6 bases). V was pared by 6 bases and J by 4 bases, with 17 bases between. CDR3 length: 15 amino acids. Germline V CDR1 and CDR2: MNHNS, SASEGT. The CDR3 sequence is CASSDGTGGADTQYF. CDR3 nucleotide sequence: TGTGCCAGCAGCGATGGAACTGGGGGCGCAGATACGCAGTATTTT.

The chain carries TRBV5-1 and TRBJ2-3; no clear D gene. Germline assignment: CDR1 SGHRS and CDR2 YFSETQ. The CDR3 is 13 residues long. V lost 1 base, J lost 1 base, and 4 bases lay in between. CDR3 region: CASSLQGTDTQYF. The CDR3, as DNA: TGCGCCAGCAGCTTGCAGGGCACAGATACGCAGTATTTT.

The chain recombines TRBV14 with TRBJ1-1; D gene ambiguous. The V end lost 2 bases, the J end lost 5 bases, and 9 bases lay between the germline ends. The CDR3 sequence is 13 residues long. Germline V CDR1 and CDR2: SGHDN, FVKESK. The CDR3 nucleotides read TGTGCCAGCAGCCAACAGCAGCGGACTGAAGCTTTCTTT. The encoded protein is CASSQQQRTEAFF.

The genes are TRBV7-3 and TRBJ2-5; tentative D call: TRBD1 (6 bases). The length of the CDR3 is 14 residues. Trimming left V 9 bases short and J 11 bases short, with 25 bases between. The germline gives CDR1 SGHTA, CDR2 FQGTGA. The CDR3 DNA follows: TGTGCCAGTAGCCCTTATAGCGAAGGGGGAGAGCAGTACTTC. It yields the protein CASSPYSEGGEQYF.

The J gene is TRBJ2-7, the V gene TRBV5-6, with TRBD1 identical over 11 bases. The ends lost 2 bases at V and 3 bases at J; junction bases unmatched: 7. CDR1 SGHDT and CDR2 YYEEEE come from the germline V gene. CDR3 length equals 16 residues. The CDR3 coding sequence is TGTGCCAGCAGCTTTTTAGGTGGGACAGGGGGCTACGAGCAGTACTTC. The encoded protein is CASSFLGGTGGYEQYF.

In regard to this clone: Other DNA sequences from this sample encode an identical CDR3 as well. This sequence joins TRBV6-5 and TRBJ2-1; 14 bases match TRBD2. This CDR3 comprises 14 residues. V shed 6 bases and J 7 bases; nucleotides not matched to a gene: 2. Germline CDR1 MNHEY, CDR2 SVGAGI. The CDR3 protein is CASSRLAGGNEQFF. As DNA, the CDR3 is TGTGCCAGCAGCAGACTAGCGGGAGGGAATGAGCAGTTCTTC.

This chain connects TRBV18 to TRBJ1-5; 9 bases fit TRBD1. The CDR3 is 17 amino acids. Germline V gene lookup returns CDR1 KGHSH and CDR2 LQKENI. V dropped 2 bases and J dropped 1; count of bases not matched to a gene: 6. In DNA form, the CDR3 reads TGTGCCAGCTCACCAGGGACAGGGTATTCGAGCAATCAGCCCCAGCATTTT. Its translation is CASSPGTGYSSNQPQHF. The whole variable domain, remainder taken from reference TRBV18 and TRBJ1-5, is NAGVMQNPRHLVRRRGQEARLRCSPMKGHSHVYWYRQLPEEGLKFMVYLQKENIIDESGMPKERFSAEFPKEGPSILRIQQVVRGDSAAYFCASSPGTGYSSNQPQHFGDGTRLSIL.

The V call is TRBV7-8, the J call TRBJ2-5; possible D gene TRBD2, 6 bases. Germline V gives CDR1 SGHVS, CDR2 FQNEAQ. V lost 2 bases to trimming and J lost 2 bases, with 9 bases between them. CDR3 length: 14 amino acids. CDR3 protein: CASSLYAGQETQYF. DNA of the CDR3: TGTGCCAGCAGCTTATATGCGGGACAAGAGACCCAGTACTTC.

Regarding this clone: Because the CDR3's place on the DNA is in doubt, the DNA is left out and the CDR3 is given as listed by TCRdb. The chain uses TRBV28 and TRBJ1-3; no DNA check was done on the table's D call, TRBD1. The CDR3 adds up to 16 amino acids, both ends counted. Germline CDR1 MDHEN, CDR2 SYDVKM. CDR3 amino acids: CASSFIWGTGNVEVYF.

This chain connects TRBV9 to TRBJ2-7; the match to TRBD1 covers 7 bases. CDR3 length equals 14 residues. Per the germline V gene, CDR1 is SGDLS and CDR2 is YYNGEE. Losses at the gene ends were 3 bases for V and 4 bases for J; bases not matched to a gene: 7. CDR3 sequence (DNA): TGTGCCAGCAGCGCGCAACAGGGGTCGTACGAGCAGTACTTC. This gives the protein CASSAQQGSYEQYF. The variable domain in full, completed from reference TRBV9 and TRBJ2-7, reads DSGVTQTPKHLITATGQRVTLRCSPRSGDLSVYWYQQSLDQGLQFLIQYYNGEERAKGNILERFSAQQFPDLHSELNLSSLELGDSALYFCASSAQQGSYEQYFGPGTRLTVT.

The chain uses TRBV6-5 and TRBJ2-7, with 9 bases matching TRBD1. Germline V gene sequence: CDR1 MNHEY, CDR2 SVGAGI. This CDR3 contains 14 residues. V shed 4 bases and J 5 bases; nucleotides not matched to a gene: 6. CDR3 in DNA: TGTGCCAGCAGTTTCGGGACAGGGATCAACGAGCAGTACTTC. It yields the protein CASSFGTGINEQYF.

This clone has more than one count but fewer than ten. This rearrangement joins TRBV5-1 to TRBJ2-7; 8 nucleotides line up with TRBD1. In germline, CDR1 is SGHRS, CDR2 YFSETQ. The V gene end was trimmed by 4 bases and the J gene end by 6 bases; junction bases not matched to a gene: 9. The CDR3 spans 14 residues. Written as DNA, the CDR3 is TGCGCCAGCAGCAAACCCGGACAGGGTTTCGAGCAGTACTTC. Protein product: CASSKPGQGFEQYF.

The chain employs TRBV9 and TRBJ1-2; a possible D gene is TRBD1 (5 bases). In germline, CDR1 is SGDLS, CDR2 YYNGEE. The V end lost 1 base, the J end lost 3 bases, and 13 bases lay between the germline ends. This CDR3 has 15 amino acids. This CDR3 reads CASSVTTRQHYGYTF. In nucleotides, the CDR3 is TGTGCCAGCAGCGTAACTACTCGACAGCACTATGGCTACACCTTC.

This clone was seen a few times. V and J are TRBV15 and TRBJ2-7, with D possibly matching TRBD2 (6 bases). Trimming took off 0 bases at V and 3 bases at J, with 15 bases between the two ends. This CDR3 has 16 amino acids. Germline CDR1 and CDR2: LNHNV and YYDKDF (reference sequence). CDR3 sequence (DNA): TGTGCCACCAGCAGAGATAGGGACGGGAGACTCTACGAGCAGTACTTC. Amino acids: CATSRDRDGRLYEQYF.

The chain has TRBV7-9 and TRBJ2-3; 8 bases line up with TRBD2. CDR1 and CDR2 from the germline V gene are SEHNR and FQNEAQ (reference sequence). V shed 1 base and J 2 bases; nucleotides not matched to a gene: 5. The CDR3 spans 16 residues. In DNA form, the CDR3 reads TGTGCCAGCAGCTTAGGTAATAGCGGGATCACAGATACGCAGTATTTT. Its translation: CASSLGNSGITDTQYF.